Each of the 26 T cell receptor beta chains below was sequenced from the same sample in a study of human T cells and chemical hapten exposure. TCRdb recomputed calls from the RACE reads with MiXCR, one row per CDR3 protein. The sample holds tens of thousands of distinct CDR3 sequences, over 6.5% seen once. As for time point: patch test 2, 6 weeks after DPC sensitization. Treatment specified: therapeutic diphenylcyclopropenone sensitization with weekly scalp DPC. The sample consisted of whole blood, taken in connection with sensitization to the hapten diphenylcyclopropenone (DPC). These receptor sequences come from a woman in her fifties or sixties with alopecia areata. Some clones in this sample may be carry-over from other donors' samples.

This clonotype was observed a handful of times. The CDR3 sequence: CASSELEYEQYF. CDR3 DNA: TGTGCCAGCAGTGAATTGGAGTACGAGCAGTACTTC. V gene TRBV2 combines with J gene TRBJ2-7; D gene unclear. V lost 2 bases to trimming and J lost 4 bases, with 6 bases between them. Germline V gene sequence: CDR1 SNHLY, CDR2 FYNNEI. The CDR3 length is 12 residues.

V gene TRBV20-1 combines with J gene TRBJ1-6, with 8 bases that match TRBD1. The CDR3 covers 14 residues. CDR1 is DFQATT and CDR2 is SNEGSKA in the germline V gene (reference sequence). V was clipped by 3 bases and J by 5 bases; unmatched bases: 3. The CDR3 bases are TGCAGTGCTAGTGAGGACAGGGATAATTCACCCCTCCACTTT. This gives the protein CSASEDRDNSPLHF.

This clonotype was found a few times. This chain joins TRBV9 and TRBJ1-2; 9 nucleotides line up with TRBD1. The germline CDR1 and CDR2 sequences are SGDLS and YYNGEE. The CDR3 consists of 18 residues. After removal of 2 bases from V and 6 bases from J, the junction contained 17 bases not matched to a gene. CDR3 sequence reads: CASSVSGRGQGEAHGYTF. As DNA, the CDR3 is TGTGCCAGCAGCGTCAGTGGTCGGGGACAGGGCGAGGCACATGGCTACACCTTC.

This clonotype came up once. The germline gene is not matched at one end of the junction; a read error may be the cause. V usage is TRBV20-1 and J usage is TRBJ1-6; D perhaps matches TRBD1 (6 bases). The CDR3 sequence is 17 residues long. CDR1 is DFQATT and CDR2 is SNEGSKA in the germline V gene (reference sequence). The CDR3 protein is CSARDIGQSSYNSTLHF. The CDR3 DNA sequence: TGCAGTGCTAGAGATATAGGACAGAGCTCCTATAATTCAACCCTCCACTTT.

This clonotype was found a few times. V and J are TRBV5-1 and TRBJ2-5; D is unresolved. The V and J ends lost 1 base and 5 bases respectively, with 12 bases between them. CDR1 SGHRS and CDR2 YFSETQ come from the germline V gene. The CDR3 spans 14 residues. CDR3 bases: TGCGCCAGCAGCTTGCACCCAGAAGGGGAGACCCAGTACTTC. It is translated as CASSLHPEGETQYF. Full variable domain (outside the CDR3, taken from reference TRBV5-1 and TRBJ2-5): KAGVTQTPRYLIKTRGQQVTLSCSPISGHRSVSWYQQTPGQGLQFLFEYFSETQRNKGNFPGRFSGRQFSNSRSEMNVSTLELGDSALYLCASSLHPEGETQYFGPGTRLLVL.

This clonotype was seen only a few times. The rearrangement uses TRBV15 and TRBJ1-5, with a possible D match to TRBD1 (6 bases). In germline, CDR1 is LNHNV, CDR2 YYDKDF (reference sequence). V lost 7 bases and J 1 base, leaving 17 bases between the germline ends. The CDR3 consists of 16 residues. The CDR3 DNA reads as TGTGCCACCAACACTACCCCAGGGGACAGCAATCAGCCCCAGCATTTT. Translated: CATNTTPGDSNQPQHF.

At least ten counts were recorded for this clonotype. The chain recombines TRBV12-3 or TRBV12-4 with TRBJ1-3; D is undetermined. Trimming shortened V by 9 bases and J by 2 bases, and 11 bases separated the two germline ends. The CDR3 totals 13 residues. This CDR3 reads CASFGMAGNTIYF. The CDR3 coding sequence is TGTGCCAGTTTCGGGATGGCTGGAAACACCATATATTTT.

By share of the sample, this clonotype is medium-sized. This chain's CDR3 is CSGTGDSTDTQYF. The CDR3 coding sequence is TGCAGCGGGACAGGGGATAGCACAGATACGCAGTATTTT. The rearrangement uses TRBV29-1 and TRBJ2-3; 9 nucleotides align to TRBD1. The CDR3 covers 13 residues. Trimming took 7 bases from V and 0 from J; bases not matched to a gene: 2. CDR1 is SQVTM and CDR2 is ANQGSEA in the germline V gene.

The table lists this clonotype with many counts. This chain uses TRBV7-9 with TRBJ1-1; D is unresolved. Germline V lookup: CDR1 SEHNR, CDR2 FQNEAQ (reference sequence). The length of the CDR3 is 15 residues. Trimming left V 4 bases short and J 0 bases short, with 12 bases between. Here the CDR3 reads CASSSGPRMNTEAFF. CDR3 bases: TGTGCCAGCAGCTCTGGACCCAGGATGAACACTGAAGCTTTCTTT.

V gene TRBV20-1 combines with J gene TRBJ2-3, with TRBD2 as a possible D gene (6 bases). CDR1 is DFQATT and CDR2 is SNEGSKA in the germline V gene (reference sequence). V lost 5 bases to trimming and J lost 4 bases, with 10 bases between them. This CDR3 is 12 amino acids long. CDR3 protein: CSAGGAADTQYF. In DNA, the CDR3 is TGCAGTGCTGGCGGGGCGGCAGATACGCAGTATTTT.

V gene TRBV7-2 combines with J gene TRBJ2-3; TRBD2 is a possible D gene (7 bases). This CDR3 is built from 14 residues. Trimming cost V 6 bases and J 5 bases, with 15 bases left between them. Germline V lookup: CDR1 SGHTA, CDR2 FQGNSA. For the CDR3, the DNA is TGTGCCAGCAGTGATAGGAGGGGGGGAGATACGCAGTATTTT. Encoded protein: CASSDRRGGDTQYF.

At least ten counts were recorded for this clonotype. The CDR3 nucleotides are TGTGCCAGCAGCTTGGCCGCGTTATCTCTCGGGACAGGCAACTATGGCTACACCTTC. Its translation: CASSLAALSLGTGNYGYTF. The chain links TRBV5-6 to TRBJ1-2; TRBD1 aligns across 8 bases. V trimming: 0 bases; J trimming: 2 bases; junction bases outside the gene matches: 15. Germline-derived CDR1 and CDR2 are SGHDT and YYEEEE. The CDR3 is 19 residues long. The variable domain in full, with the rest retrieved from reference TRBV5-6 and TRBJ1-2, is DAGVTQSPTHLIKTRGQQVTLRCSPKSGHDTVSWYQQALGQGPQFIFQYYEEEERQRGNFPDRFSGHQFPNYSSELNVNALLLGDSALYLCASSLAALSLGTGNYGYTFGSGTRLTVV.

The chain joins TRBV13 to TRBJ2-2; 7 bases agree with TRBD2. V gave up 6 bases and J gave up 5 bases; unmatched junction bases: 6. Germline V gives CDR1 PRHDT, CDR2 FYEKMQ (reference sequence). The CDR3 runs to 14 residues. CDR3 loop: CASRSGIGTGELFF. DNA of the CDR3: TGTGCCAGCAGGAGCGGGATAGGGACCGGGGAGCTGTTTTTT.

The gene calls are TRBV29-1 and TRBJ1-1, with D maybe TRBD1 (6 bases). This CDR3 is 14 amino acids long. Trimming removed 4 bases from V and 0 bases from J, with 12 bases in between. The germline V gene has CDR1 SQVTM and CDR2 ANQGSEA. The CDR3 DNA reads as TGCAGCGTTGGAGGGGGGTACATGAACACTGAAGCTTTCTTT. Encoded protein: CSVGGGYMNTEAFF.

This clonotype came up many times. The chain carries TRBV28 and TRBJ1-2, with unresolved D. Trimming shortened V by 10 bases and J by 4 bases, and 19 bases separated the two germline ends. CDR1 and CDR2 (germline): MDHEN, SYDVKM. There are 14 residues in the CDR3. CDR3 residues: CAINTKGFTYGYTF. In DNA, the CDR3 is TGTGCCATCAACACTAAGGGTTTTACCTATGGCTACACCTTC.

This clonotype has more than one count but fewer than ten. This chain connects TRBV7-6 to TRBJ2-3; D is perhaps TRBD1 or TRBD2 (7 bases each). Trimming took 5 bases from V and 2 from J, leaving 26 bases between them. CDR1 SGHVS and CDR2 FNYEAQ come from the germline V gene. CDR3 length: 19 residues. CDR3 residues: CASSPRIRGGMGATDTQYF. DNA of the CDR3: TGTGCCAGCAGCCCACGTATCAGGGGGGGAATGGGGGCCACAGATACGCAGTATTTT. Supplemented by reference TRBV7-6 and TRBJ2-3, the full variable domain reads GAGVSQSPRYKVTKRGQDVALRCDPISGHVSLYWYRQALGQGPEFLTYFNYEAQQDKSGLPNDRFSAERPEGSISTLTIQRTEQRDSAMYRCASSPRIRGGMGATDTQYFGPGTRLTVL.

In its sample, this clonotype was seen many times. V usage is TRBV29-1 and J usage is TRBJ2-3; D remains ambiguous. Trimming cost V 7 bases and J 2 bases, with 10 bases left between them. Germline CDR1 SQVTM, CDR2 ANQGSEA. The CDR3 runs 12 residues. The CDR3 region has the DNA TGCAGCGCCGATTCAGTCACAGATACGCAGTATTTT. The encoded protein is CSADSVTDTQYF.

This clonotype occurred a few times. V is TRBV5-6 and J is TRBJ2-3; D may correspond to TRBD1 or TRBD2 (5 bases each). CDR1 is SGHDT and CDR2 is YYEEEE in the germline V gene. The V and J ends lost 4 bases and 10 bases respectively, with 10 bases between them. The CDR3 length is 11 residues. Written as DNA, the CDR3 is TGTGCCAGCAGCCTGGGGGAAGCGCAGTATTTT. It yields the protein CASSLGEAQYF.

This chain uses TRBV13 with TRBJ2-6; D perhaps matches TRBD2 (5 bases). Germline values: CDR1 PRHDT, CDR2 FYEKMQ (reference sequence). Trimming removed 5 bases at V and 0 bases at J, with 8 bases between. This CDR3 is 15 amino acids long. The CDR3 sequence is CASSLGLSGANVLTF. The CDR3, as DNA: TGTGCCAGCAGCCTTGGACTCTCTGGGGCCAACGTCCTGACTTTC.

This clonotype was picked up many times. The chain combines TRBV7-2 with TRBJ2-7; D is unresolved. The CDR3 contains 12 residues. V lost 2 bases to trimming and J lost 2 bases, with 4 bases between them. Germline V lookup: CDR1 SGHTA, CDR2 FQGNSA. The CDR3 protein is CASSLTTYEQYF. The CDR3 DNA follows: TGTGCCAGCAGCTTAACCACCTACGAGCAGTACTTC.

The rearrangement links TRBV7-2 to TRBJ2-3; 9 positions agree with TRBD2. With 1 base clipped from V and 3 bases from J, the junction kept 11 bases outside the gene matches. CDR1 and CDR2 (germline): SGHTA, FQGNSA. The CDR3 consists of 18 residues. CDR3 in DNA: TGTGCCAGCAGCTTAGTTCCCCTTAGCGGGGGAGGAACAGATACGCAGTATTTT. Translation: CASSLVPLSGGGTDTQYF.

Many counts were recorded for this clonotype. The chain has TRBV7-9 and TRBJ1-1, with D perhaps TRBD1 (5 bases). CDR3 length: 14 residues. Between the trimmed V and J ends, which lost 6 bases and 5 bases, there was a span of 16 bases. Germline CDR1 is SEHNR and CDR2 is FQNEAQ (reference sequence). The CDR3 protein is CASSSGGIGTEAFF. In DNA form, the CDR3 reads TGTGCCAGCAGTTCGGGGGGGATTGGGACTGAAGCTTTCTTT.

This clonotype has only a few counts. The DNA for the CDR3 is TGCGCCAGCAGCCCCCTACAGGGACGGTCTGGGGCCAACGTCCTGACTTTC. Protein product: CASSPLQGRSGANVLTF. V usage is TRBV4-1 and J usage is TRBJ2-6; D may be TRBD1 (6 bases). The V gene's germline CDR1 is MGHRA and CDR2 YSYEKL. Trimming removed 4 bases from V and 1 base from J, with 14 bases in between. The CDR3 runs to 17 residues.

Only a few counts were recorded for this clonotype. The CDR3 loop reads CASSQEWGSSYNEQFF. The CDR3 DNA is TGCGCCAGCAGCCAAGAATGGGGTAGCTCCTACAATGAGCAGTTCTTC. The V gene is TRBV4-1, the J gene TRBJ2-1; unclear D gene. V shed 0 bases and J shed 0 bases, with 9 bases lying between them. CDR1 is MGHRA, CDR2 YSYEKL, per germline. This CDR3 has 16 amino acids.

There are many counts of this clonotype. The genes are TRBV27 and TRBJ2-3, with 7 nucleotides matching TRBD2. V dropped 6 bases and J dropped 0; count of bases not matched to a gene: 15. The CDR3 length is 18 residues. Germline CDR1 and CDR2: MNHEY and SMNVEV (reference sequence). The CDR3 sequence: CASREASGLGSSTDTQYF. As DNA, the CDR3 is TGTGCCAGCAGAGAGGCAAGCGGACTAGGGTCTAGCACAGATACGCAGTATTTT.

The rearrangement links TRBV20-1 to TRBJ2-1; TRBD2 matches at 16 bases. The CDR3 runs 19 residues. The trim removed 3 bases at V and 0 bases at J, leaving 8 bases unmatched. In germline, CDR1 is DFQATT, CDR2 SNEGSKA (reference sequence). The CDR3 loop is CSARGGGTSGRGSYNEQFF. For the CDR3, the DNA is TGCAGTGCTAGGGGCGGAGGGACTAGCGGGAGGGGCTCCTACAATGAGCAGTTCTTC.